This T cell receptor (beta chain) was obtained from a study of T cell responses to AZD1222 COVID-19 vaccine. Study-wide points: Repertoire sampling was restricted to post-peak T cell response timepoints. Only a handful of people who got AZD1222 tested seropositive at baseline. Most donors were white British, females outnumbered males, and clonal diversity was possibly underestimated.

Clones were read by immunoSEQ multiplex PCR, and TCRdb kept only the in-frame ones, dropping some. The table shows some 140,000 clones, with 88% occurring only once. From germline, CDR1 is KGHSH and CDR2 LQKENI. Trimming removed 1 base at V and 8 bases at J, with 5 bases between. The CDR3 totals 11 residues. Regarding this clone: Its antigen is unidentified.

The source is an adult who received the AZD1222 COVID-19 vaccine. Source: peripheral blood, taken 28 days after the second AZD1222 dose. The rearrangement joins TRBV18 to TRBJ1-1; D ambiguous. CDR3 sequence: CASSPLNEAFF. The CDR3 DNA is TGTGCCAGCTCACCACTCAACGAAGCTTTCTTT.